These 21 T cell receptor beta chains were sequenced from one sample in a study of human T cells and chemical hapten exposure. TCRdb reprocessed the RACE reads via MiXCR and lists one record per CDR3 protein. The table records about 58,000 distinct CDR3 sequences, 12% of them present only once. Noted time point: patch test 3, about 24 weeks after DPC sensitization. As to treatment: therapeutic diphenylcyclopropenone sensitization with weekly scalp DPC. The sample here was whole blood, taken in connection with sensitization to the hapten diphenylcyclopropenone (DPC). The receptors shown here come from a man aged 25 to 40 with alopecia areata. Some clones in this sample may be carry-over from other donors' samples.

In its sample, this clonotype was seen a few times. This chain connects TRBV4-2 to TRBJ2-3; D is unclear. Trimming removed 7 bases from V and 0 bases from J, with 11 bases in between. Germline V gives CDR1 LGHNA, CDR2 YNFKEQ. The CDR3 extends over 14 amino acids. The CDR3 sequence: CASKNSLSTDTQYF. Written as DNA, the CDR3 is TGTGCCAGCAAGAACAGCCTTAGCACAGATACGCAGTATTTT.

This chain links TRBV28 with TRBJ2-5; maybe TRBD2 (5 bases). The V and J ends lost 2 bases and 7 bases respectively, with 8 bases between them. Looked up from germline, CDR1 is MDHEN and CDR2 is SYDVKM. There are 12 residues in the CDR3. CDR3 sequence (DNA): TGTGCCAGCAGTTTAAGGGCGGGGACCCAGTACTTC. Its translation is CASSLRAGTQYF.

The chain employs TRBV30 and TRBJ2-3; TRBD2 might be the D (7 bases). The length of the CDR3 is 14 residues. Trimming pared 0 bases from V and 2 bases from J, leaving 9 bases between. Germline V gene data show CDR1 as GTSNPN and CDR2 as SVGIG (reference sequence). The CDR3 region has the DNA TGTGCCTGGAGTGTGGGGGGGCACACAGATACGCAGTATTTT. It is translated as CAWSVGGHTDTQYF. Supplemented by reference TRBV30 and TRBJ2-3, the full variable domain reads SQTIHQWPATLVQPVGSPLSLECTVEGTSNPNLYWYRQAAGRGLQLLFYSVGIGQISSEVPQNLSASRPQDRQFILSSKKLLLSDSGFYLCAWSVGGHTDTQYFGPGTRLTVL.

V and J are TRBV28 and TRBJ2-7; no definite D call. Germline V gene lookup returns CDR1 MDHEN and CDR2 SYDVKM. The CDR3 length is 14 residues. Trimming stripped 7 bases from V and 3 bases from J, with 16 bases between. CDR3 sequence (DNA): TGTGCCAGCAACGTCGGACGGAGCCTCTACGAGCAGTACTTC. The encoded protein is CASNVGRSLYEQYF.

The genes are TRBV20-1 and TRBJ1-5; D remains ambiguous. The CDR3 covers 14 residues. The ends were cut back, 6 bases at V and 0 bases at J, with 12 bases in the middle. The germline V gene has CDR1 DFQATT and CDR2 SNEGSKA (reference sequence). The CDR3 sequence is CSAKQGLSNQPQHF. Written as DNA, the CDR3 is TGCAGTGCGAAACAAGGACTTAGCAATCAGCCCCAGCATTTT.

The chain employs TRBV12-3 or TRBV12-4 and TRBJ1-4; the D gene is possibly TRBD1 (6 bases). This CDR3 is built from 16 residues. With 2 bases removed from V and 2 bases from J, the gap between germline ends came to 12 bases. Here the CDR3 DNA reads TGTGCCAGCAGTTTAAGGGGGGGGCGGACTAATGAAAAACTGTTTTTT. Translated, it gives CASSLRGGRTNEKLFF.

This clonotype has a handful of counts. The rearrangement joins TRBV29-1 to TRBJ1-2; D possibly corresponds to TRBD1 (6 bases). The ends were cut back, 7 bases at V and 5 bases at J, with 17 bases in the middle. Germline-derived CDR1 and CDR2 are SQVTM and ANQGSEA. CDR3 length equals 13 residues. For the CDR3, the DNA is TGCAGCGCAGGTGGACAGCTTTTTTATGGCTACACCTTC. Protein: CSAGGQLFYGYTF.

This clonotype was seen a few times. V gene TRBV11-2 combines with J gene TRBJ2-3, with 15 bases identical to TRBD2. J was trimmed by 2 bases and V by 4 bases; bases with no gene match: 4. Looked up from germline, CDR1 is SGHAT and CDR2 is FQNNGV. CDR3 length equals 17 residues. CDR3 DNA: TGTGCCAGCAGCTGGACTAGCGGGGGGGCCCTCACAGATACGCAGTATTTT. It specifies CASSWTSGGALTDTQYF.

There are many counts of this clonotype. This chain connects TRBV7-2 to TRBJ2-5; 14 bases fit TRBD2. Trimming took 5 bases from V and 0 from J; bases not matched to a gene: 8. This CDR3 has 18 residues. Germline V gene lookup returns CDR1 SGHTA and CDR2 FQGNSA. The CDR3 nucleotides are TGTGCCAGCAGCACGGGACTAGCGGGGGTAAAGTACCAAGAGACCCAGTACTTC. Translating gives CASSTGLAGVKYQETQYF.

This clonotype was counted at least ten times. V and J are TRBV2 and TRBJ2-3; 8 nucleotides agree with TRBD2. Looked up from germline, CDR1 is SNHLY and CDR2 is FYNNEI. With V trimmed by 6 bases and J by 0 bases, 8 bases remained unmatched. The CDR3 is made up of 16 amino acids. The CDR3: CASRHGLAGSTDTQYF. CDR3 sequence (DNA): TGTGCCAGCAGACACGGGCTAGCGGGTAGCACAGATACGCAGTATTTT. The variable domain in full, completed from reference TRBV2 and TRBJ2-3, reads EPEVTQTPSHQVTQMGQEVILRCVPISNHLYFYWYRQILGQKVEFLVSFYNNEISEKSEIFDDQFSVERPDGSNFTLKIRSTKLEDSAMYFCASRHGLAGSTDTQYFGPGTRLTVL.

The chain couples TRBV5-1 to TRBJ1-6, with D perhaps TRBD1 (5 bases). Germline lookup yields CDR1 SGHRS and CDR2 YFSETQ. V was pared by 3 bases and J by 1 base, with 8 bases between. This CDR3 region has 15 residues. CDR3 DNA: TGCGCCAGCAGCTCGGACATGTCCTATAATTCACCCCTCCACTTT. It yields the protein CASSSDMSYNSPLHF.

The chain recombines TRBV29-1 with TRBJ2-3; D might be TRBD2 (5 bases). V was pared by 3 bases and J by 3 bases, with 10 bases between. The CDR3 runs to 13 residues. Germline CDR1 SQVTM, CDR2 ANQGSEA. CDR3 sequence (DNA): TGCAGCGTTGACGAGGGTGGGACAGATACGCAGTATTTT. This encodes CSVDEGGTDTQYF.

The chain recombines TRBV28 with TRBJ2-5; D is perhaps TRBD2 (5 bases). The CDR3 has 12 residues. From germline, CDR1 is MDHEN and CDR2 SYDVKM. The V end lost 6 bases, the J end lost 5 bases, and 10 bases lay between the germline ends. The DNA for the CDR3 is TGTGCCAGCAGGAGCGGTTTTGAGACCCAGTACTTC. As protein: CASRSGFETQYF.

The rearrangement uses TRBV4-3 and TRBJ2-2; D is ambiguous. The CDR3 loop spans 12 amino acids. The germline V gene has CDR1 LGHNA and CDR2 YSLEER. Trimming took off 2 bases at V and 5 bases at J, with 3 bases between the two ends. Here the CDR3 reads CASSQSTGELFF. The CDR3 DNA follows: TGCGCCAGCAGCCAATCTACCGGGGAGCTGTTTTTT.

This clonotype was recorded many times. The chain is built from TRBV11-2 and TRBJ1-2, with a possible D match to TRBD1 (5 bases). Trimming pared 11 bases from V and 4 bases from J, leaving 20 bases between. CDR3 length equals 14 residues. From germline, CDR1 is SGHAT and CDR2 FQNNGV. CDR3 amino acids: CASRDWRGGYGYTF. CDR3 nucleotide sequence: TGTGCCTCCCGAGATTGGCGCGGGGGCTATGGCTACACCTTC. The variable domain in full, completed from reference TRBV11-2 and TRBJ1-2, reads EAGVAQSPRYKIIEKRQSVAFWCNPISGHATLYWYQQILGQGPKLLIQFQNNGVVDDSQLPKDRFSAERLKGVDSTLKIQPAKLEDSAVYLCASRDWRGGYGYTFGSGTRLTVV.

This clonotype was counted ten times or more. The chain employs TRBV4-1 and TRBJ2-7; D might be TRBD1 (5 bases). V lost 1 base and J 5 bases, leaving 12 bases between the germline ends. From germline, CDR1 is MGHRA and CDR2 YSYEKL. This CDR3 spans 14 amino acids. The CDR3 DNA sequence: TGCGCCAGCAGCCAAGTGCAGGGTCCGCACGAGCAGTACTTC. Amino acids: CASSQVQGPHEQYF.

The table lists this clonotype with a few counts. The chain links TRBV3-1 to TRBJ2-1; D is undetermined. CDR3 length equals 16 residues. V gave up 2 bases and J gave up 9 bases, with 20 bases separating them. Germline CDR1 is LGHDT and CDR2 is YNNKEL (reference sequence). This CDR3 reads CASSQSIGRNGGEQFF. CDR3 DNA sequence: TGTGCCAGCAGCCAATCAATCGGGCGCAACGGTGGTGAGCAGTTCTTC.

The sample holds many counts of this clonotype. The J gene is TRBJ2-1, the V gene TRBV28; possible D gene TRBD2, 5 bases. Germline V gives CDR1 MDHEN, CDR2 SYDVKM. The ends were cut back, 2 bases at V and 8 bases at J, with 10 bases in the middle. This CDR3 is built from 13 residues. CDR3 coding DNA: TGTGCCAGCAGTTTAGTCGGGGTCGATGAGCAGTTCTTC. This encodes CASSLVGVDEQFF.

Written as DNA, the CDR3 is TGTGCCAGCAGCTTAGAGGATGAAGCTTTCTTT. Its translation: CASSLEDEAFF. This chain uses TRBV7-9 with TRBJ1-1; no clear D gene. This CDR3 is built from 11 residues. Trimming left V 1 base short and J 7 bases short, with 4 bases between. Per germline, CDR1 SEHNR and CDR2 FQNEAQ (reference sequence).

This clonotype was counted ten times or more. The J gene is TRBJ1-3, the V gene TRBV7-6; D gene unclear. The V gene lost 1 base and the J gene lost 0 bases, with 10 bases spanning the gap. This CDR3 contains 16 residues. Germline CDR1 and CDR2: SGHVS and FNYEAQ. The DNA of the CDR3 is TGTGCCAGCAGCTTAGGGAGACTGATCTCTGGAAACACCATATATTTT. This sequence encodes CASSLGRLISGNTIYF.

The chain carries TRBV29-1 and TRBJ2-5; the match to TRBD1 covers 7 bases. After removal of 7 bases from V and 2 bases from J, the junction contained 4 bases not matched to a gene. The CDR3 runs 12 residues. Per germline, CDR1 SQVTM and CDR2 ANQGSEA. The CDR3 nucleotides are TGCAGCGCCGGGACAGATCAAGAGACCCAGTACTTC. It codes for CSAGTDQETQYF.